These T cell receptor beta chains were read from a single sample in a study of T cell repertoires in cytomegalovirus infection. Each CDR3 protein is one row after TCRdb ran MiXCR on the reads. The sample carries a few hundred thousand distinct CDR3 sequences, 15% to 20% recorded once. The sequenced sample was PBMCs. These receptors were obtained from a human donor in good health (CMV status not recorded). Some clones in this sample may be carry-over from other donors' samples. CDR3s include the opening cysteine and the closing phenylalanine or tryptophan. A D gene is named only where the DNA matches it firmly. Clone size is not always given. Where it is, it says once, few, many or a class for expanded clones.

v_gene: TRBV7-2
abundance: many
d_gene: .
j_gene: TRBJ1-5
CDR3nt: TGTGCCAGCAGCTTAGTCTCAGGACAGAAGAATCAGCCCCAGCATTTT
CDR3aa: CASSLVSGQKNQPQHF

v_gene: TRBV19
abundance: few
d_gene: .
j_gene: TRBJ2-5
CDR3nt: TGTGCCAGTAGTATCCAGGGCGGGGAGACCCAGTACTTC
CDR3aa: CASSIQGGETQYF

v_gene: TRBV6-1
abundance: few
d_gene: TRBD1
j_gene: TRBJ2-5
CDR3nt: TGTGCCAGCAGTTGGGACAGGGGGCAAGGTGGGACCCAGTACTTC
CDR3aa: CASSWDRGQGGTQYF

v_gene: TRBV7-2
abundance: .
d_gene: .
j_gene: TRBJ2-1
CDR3nt: TGTGCCAGCAGCTTAGGGGCGGGCTTCCTTTACAATGAGCAGTTCTTC
CDR3aa: CASSLGAGFLYNEQFF

v_gene: TRBV7-2
abundance: many
d_gene: TRBD1
j_gene: TRBJ1-1
CDR3nt: TGTGCCAGCAGCTTTGGGACAGCCACTGAAGCTTTCTTT
CDR3aa: CASSFGTATEAFF

v_gene: TRBV7-9
abundance: many
d_gene: TRBD1
j_gene: TRBJ1-1
CDR3nt: TGTGCCAGCAGCACAACAGGGGCCATGAACACTGAAGCTTTCTTT
CDR3aa: CASSTTGAMNTEAFF

v_gene: TRBV20-1
abundance: .
d_gene: .
j_gene: TRBJ2-1
CDR3nt: TGCAGTGCTTACACGCTAGGTACTCTAGTCTACAATGAGCAGTTCTTC
CDR3aa: CSAYTLGTLVYNEQFF

v_gene: TRBV7-2
abundance: many
d_gene: .
j_gene: TRBJ2-3
CDR3nt: TGTGCCAGCAGAATCGAAACACGGGGGCGAAACACAGATACGCAGTATTTT
CDR3aa: CASRIETRGRNTDTQYF

v_gene: TRBV12-3/TRBV12-4
abundance: .
d_gene: .
j_gene: TRBJ1-2
CDR3nt: .
CDR3aa: CASSFGPGRGYTF

v_gene: TRBV11-2
abundance: .
d_gene: TRBD1
j_gene: TRBJ2-1
CDR3nt: TGTGCCAGCAGCCCGGGACAGGGGCTCGACAATGAGCAGTTCTTC
CDR3aa: CASSPGQGLDNEQFF

v_gene: TRBV2
abundance: .
d_gene: .
j_gene: TRBJ2-7
CDR3nt: TGTGCCAGCAGTGAGGGTTGGAGCGAGCAGTACTTC
CDR3aa: CASSEGWSEQYF

v_gene: TRBV5-6
abundance: .
d_gene: TRBD1
j_gene: TRBJ1-2
CDR3nt: TGTGCCAGCAGCTTGGACGGGACAGGGCTTAACTATGGCTACACCTTC
CDR3aa: CASSLDGTGLNYGYTF

v_gene: TRBV11-2
abundance: .
d_gene: .
j_gene: TRBJ2-1
CDR3nt: TGTGCCAGCAGCTTAGGGGGCTGGGTCTCCTACAATGAGCAGTTCTTC
CDR3aa: CASSLGGWVSYNEQFF

v_gene: TRBV7-8
abundance: many
d_gene: TRBD1
j_gene: TRBJ2-1
CDR3nt: TGTGCCAGCAGCTTAGACAGGGGGGCTACAATGAGGCAGTTCTTC
CDR3aa: CASSLDRGATMRQFF

v_gene: TRBV7-2
abundance: many
d_gene: TRBD1
j_gene: TRBJ1-5
CDR3nt: TGTGCCAGCAGTGGACAGGGAGGGGGTCAGCCCCAGCATTTT
CDR3aa: CASSGQGGGQPQHF

v_gene: TRBV7-2
abundance: many
d_gene: .
j_gene: TRBJ1-4
CDR3nt: TGTGCCAGCAGCTTAGGGCCGGGACCTTATGAAAAACTGTTTTTT
CDR3aa: CASSLGPGPYEKLFF

v_gene: TRBV10-3
abundance: .
d_gene: TRBD2
j_gene: TRBJ2-3
CDR3nt: TGTGCCATCAGTGAGTCGGGGCTAGCGGGGGGCACAGATACGCAGTATTTT
CDR3aa: CAISESGLAGGTDTQYF

v_gene: TRBV5-4
abundance: few
d_gene: .
j_gene: TRBJ2-7
CDR3nt: TGTGCCAGCACCGAAAGGGGAGGCTACGAGCAGTACTTC
CDR3aa: CASTERGGYEQYF

v_gene: TRBV10-3
abundance: .
d_gene: .
j_gene: TRBJ1-4
CDR3nt: TGTGCCATCAGTGAGGAACAGGCGATACAAGAAAAACTGTTTTTT
CDR3aa: CAISEEQAIQEKLFF

v_gene: TRBV10-3
abundance: .
d_gene: .
j_gene: TRBJ1-2
CDR3nt: TGTGCCATCAGCGACAGTCCAAACCGGAACGGCTACACCTTC
CDR3aa: CAISDSPNRNGYTF

v_gene: TRBV20-1
abundance: .
d_gene: .
j_gene: TRBJ1-6
CDR3nt: TGCAGTGCTAGCCGCGGGAGTAGCTCCTATAATTCACCCCTCCACTTT
CDR3aa: CSASRGSSSYNSPLHF

v_gene: TRBV27
abundance: few
d_gene: .
j_gene: TRBJ2-3
CDR3nt: TGTGCCAGCAGTTTTCGACCACACGCCACAGATACGCAGTATTTT
CDR3aa: CASSFRPHATDTQYF

v_gene: TRBV29-1
abundance: .
d_gene: .
j_gene: TRBJ2-7
CDR3nt: TGCAGCGTTGAGATCGGAACCCAGACCTACGAGCAGTACTTC
CDR3aa: CSVEIGTQTYEQYF

v_gene: TRBV12-3/TRBV12-4
abundance: few
d_gene: .
j_gene: TRBJ2-1
CDR3nt: TGTGCCAGCAGTTTAGGCCAGAGAGACAATGAGCAGTTCTTC
CDR3aa: CASSLGQRDNEQFF

v_gene: TRBV5-1
abundance: few
d_gene: .
j_gene: TRBJ1-2
CDR3nt: TGCGCCAGCAGCCATCAACAAGAATATGGCTACACCTTC
CDR3aa: CASSHQQEYGYTF

v_gene: TRBV6-2/TRBV6-3
abundance: .
d_gene: .
j_gene: TRBJ1-1
CDR3nt: TGTGCCAGCAGTTGGGCAGAGATCGACACTGAAGCTTTCTTT
CDR3aa: CASSWAEIDTEAFF

v_gene: TRBV6-6
abundance: few
d_gene: .
j_gene: TRBJ2-1
CDR3nt: TGTGCCAGCAGTTATTTGGCTGGACCAATCAATGAGCAGTTCTTC
CDR3aa: CASSYLAGPINEQFF